Listed here are 9 T cell receptor beta chains from one sample, sequenced in a study of molecular identifiers for immune sequencing clone quantification. TCRdb passed the PCR reads through MiXCR, listing each CDR3 protein once. The sample has approximately 550,000 distinct CDR3 sequences; about a fifth are singletons. The sequenced sample consisted of naive CD8+ T cells from blood, with Jurkat cell RNA spiked in. Subset of the sample: FACS-sorted CD8+CD4-CCR7+CD45RA+ naive T cells. Source of these receptors: a human donor in good health. Some libraries in this study had Jurkat cell RNA spiked in.

A few counts support this clonotype. The chain couples TRBV12-3 or TRBV12-4 to TRBJ1-2; a weak D match, TRBD1 (5 bases). The V end lost 2 bases, the J end lost 4 bases, and 11 bases lay between the germline ends. The CDR3 has 14 residues. The CDR3 DNA sequence: TGTGCCAGCAGTTTACCGGGGCTCACCTATGGCTACACCTTC. Amino acid sequence: CASSLPGLTYGYTF.

This clonotype was observed many times. The chain couples TRBV27 to TRBJ2-1, with TRBD2 identical over 10 bases. J lost 5 bases, V lost 9 bases, and 10 bases had no gene match. CDR1 is MNHEY and CDR2 is SMNVEV in the germline V gene (reference sequence). There are 15 residues in the CDR3. The CDR3: CASTKRGGSHNEQFF. In DNA, the CDR3 is TGTGCCAGTACAAAGCGGGGGGGCTCTCACAATGAGCAGTTCTTC.

The rearrangement links TRBV6-2 or TRBV6-3 to TRBJ2-7; D perhaps matches TRBD2 (5 bases). From germline, CDR1 is MNHEY and CDR2 SVGEGT. The CDR3 runs 14 residues. Between the trimmed V and J ends, which lost 2 bases and 6 bases, there was a span of 14 bases. The CDR3 DNA is TGTGCCAGCAGTTACAACGGGAACAGCGCCGAGCAGTACTTC. Its translation: CASSYNGNSAEQYF.

This clonotype was counted between two and nine times. The chain carries TRBV6-6 and TRBJ2-3; 9 bases align to TRBD1. Germline CDR1 and CDR2: MNHNY and SVGAGI (reference sequence). The CDR3 is 15 amino acids. V lost 1 base and J lost 4; bases outside the gene matches: 3. For the CDR3, the DNA is TGTGCCAGCAGTTACTTGGGACAGGGCGCAGATACGCAGTATTTT. Protein sequence: CASSYLGQGADTQYF.

CDR3 sequence reads: CASSSWGANTDTQYF. CDR3 DNA: TGTGCCAGCAGCTCCTGGGGCGCTAACACAGATACGCAGTATTTT. The chain uses TRBV9 and TRBJ2-3, with D possibly TRBD1 on 5 matching bases. Germline loops: CDR1 SGDLS, CDR2 YYNGEE. The CDR3 is 15 amino acids. V was cut by 4 bases and J by 2 bases, with 14 bases left in between.

The chain couples TRBV11-2 to TRBJ2-6; D ambiguous. This CDR3 has 15 residues. Germline CDR1 reads SGHAT; CDR2 reads FQNNGV. The V gene lost 5 bases and the J gene lost 3 bases, with 11 bases spanning the gap. For the CDR3, the DNA is TGTGCCAGCAGCCGCGAAAGTGTTGGGGCCAACGTCCTGACTTTC. Translating it yields CASSRESVGANVLTF.

Of note for this clonotype: A much larger clone sits a single nucleotide away, making a read error possible. This chain uses TRBV14 with TRBJ2-5; possibly TRBD2 for D (5 bases). Germline CDR1 is SGHDN and CDR2 is FVKESK. The length of the CDR3 is 18 residues. CDR3 in amino acids: CASSQDNLGEGYQGTQYF. In nucleotides, the CDR3 is TGTGCCAGCAGCCAAGATAATCTCGGGGAAGGGTACCAAGGGACCCAGTACTTC.

In regard to this clonotype: A far larger clone differs by one base, so this is likely a read error. The chain carries TRBV25-1 and TRBJ2-7; 7 nucleotides match TRBD1. The germline CDR1 and CDR2 sequences are MGHDK and SYGVNS. The CDR3 has 13 amino acids. J gave up 3 bases and V 4 bases, and 3 bases lay outside the gene matches. CDR3 amino acids: CASSAGQIYEQYF. DNA for the CDR3: TGTGCCAGCAGTGCGGGACAGATCTACGAGCAGTACTTC.

This clonotype was recorded many times. J is TRBJ2-5 and V is TRBV29-1; TRBD2 matches at 15 bases. This CDR3 spans 14 amino acids. From germline, CDR1 is SQVTM and CDR2 ANQGSEA. V shed 7 bases and J 2 bases; nucleotides not matched to a gene: 2. In DNA, the CDR3 is TGCAGCGCTGGACTAGCGGGGGGGCAAGAGACCCAGTACTTC. It codes for CSAGLAGGQETQYF.